This T cell receptor beta chain is drawn from a study of blood T cell repertoires in COVID-19. Study at large: The United States, Italy and Spain supplied acute and convalescent COVID-19 samples. In each case, the material was cDNA or gDNA derived from T cells, B-cell-depleted T cells, or PBMCs.

The CDR3 sequence is 12 residues long. The V gene's germline CDR1 is MNHNS and CDR2 SASEGT. Trimming took 6 bases from V and 6 from J, leaving 12 bases between them. How the authors handled the data: Amplification from reference gene primers served as the basis for estimated nucleated cell counts. Sequencing was performed with immunoSEQ multiplex PCR; in TCRdb, only in-frame clones are kept and a portion is missing. V and J calls and clone size are given by that table; D and trimming were obtained from the DNA. Of approximately 80,000 clones listed, approximately 78% are singletons. Sequencing was done on a sample of peripheral blood. V usage is TRBV6-1 and J usage is TRBJ2-7; D gene uncertain. The TCR comes from a man between 60 and 75 years old with acute or convalescent COVID-19. CDR3 protein: CASSPSVREQYF. Here the CDR3 DNA reads TGTGCCAGCAGCCCATCAGTCCGCGAGCAGTACTTC.